This TCR beta chain was captured in a study of T-cell reconstitution after alpha-beta-depleted transplantation in children. Unique molecular identifiers were incorporated during preparation of the TCRbeta library. A single record per CDR3 protein comes from TCRdb applying MiXCR to the PCR reads. The repertoire holds a few hundred thousand distinct CDR3 sequences, with around 15% as singletons. The CDR3 loop spans 14 amino acids. Trimming took 1 base from V and 6 from J, leaving 13 bases between them. Germline CDR1 DFQATT, CDR2 SNEGSKA (reference sequence). This receptor was identified in a boy younger than two who had a stem cell transplant for Wiskott-Aldrich syndrome, so the T cells may come from the graft donor. This material consisted of PBMCs, mostly from graft donor cells, taken 360 days after TCRalphabeta/CD19-depleted stem cell transplant. The rearrangement links TRBV20-1 to TRBJ2-1; D possibly corresponds to TRBD2 (5 bases). The CDR3 DNA reads as TGCAGTGCTAGAGGTCCTCCGGCGGGCAATGAGCAGTTCTTC. This encodes CSARGPPAGNEQFF.